A selection of T cell receptor beta chains follows, all from one sample in a study of blood T cell repertoires in COVID-19. Profiled with immunoSEQ multiplex PCR; TCRdb holds only in-frame clones, not every one. The table has 98,000 or so clones, 85% to 90% seen once. The sequenced sample was peripheral blood. The receptors were sampled from a human donor in a cohort sampled during active COVID-19. CDR3s include the opening cysteine and the closing phenylalanine or tryptophan. Fields, in order: CDR3 length, V gene, J gene, D gene, clone size, CDR3 protein, CDR3 DNA. D genes are given only for firm matches. Clone size is not always given. Where it is, it says once, few, many or a class for expanded clones.

>15|TRBV5-1|TRBJ2-5|NA|NA
CASSSSFRDVGTQYF
TGCGCCAGCAGCTCGAGCTTCAGGGATGTTGGGACCCAGTACTTC
>17|TRBV28|TRBJ2-7|TRBD2|NA
CASSFGMSGGSSYEQYF
TGTGCCAGCAGTTTTGGCATGAGCGGGGGGAGCTCCTACGAGCAGTACTTC
>16|TRBV9|TRBJ2-2|TRBD1|NA
CASSVQGAGGTGELFF
TGTGCCAGCAGCGTTCAGGGGGCTGGGGGCACCGGGGAGCTGTTTTTT
>13|TRBV10-2|TRBJ1-1|TRBD1|NA
CASNIQGTSEAFF
TGCGCCAGCAATATACAGGGGACCTCTGAAGCTTTCTTT
>13|TRBV19|TRBJ1-5|NA|NA
CASNDRPNQPQHF
TGTGCCAGTAATGACAGACCAAATCAGCCCCAGCATTTT
>13|TRBV5-6|TRBJ2-1|TRBD2|NA
CASSLGEGGEQFF
TGTGCCAGCAGCTTGGGGGAGGGCGGTGAGCAGTTCTTC
>17|TRBV4-1|TRBJ2-3|TRBD2|NA
CASSQSSGSGGADTQYF
TGCGCCAGCAGCCAAAGTAGCGGGAGTGGCGGTGCAGATACGCAGTATTTT
>16|TRBV5-6|TRBJ1-2|NA|NA
CASSLVGAGPNYGYTF
TGTGCCAGCAGCCTGGTGGGCGCAGGGCCGAACTATGGCTACACCTTC
>14|TRBV12-5|TRBJ2-4|NA|NA
CASGRTSAKNIQYF
TGTGCTAGTGGCCGGACTTCAGCCAAAAACATTCAGTACTTC
>13|TRBV7-6|TRBJ1-1|NA|NA
CASSSGWDTEAFF
TGTGCCAGCAGCTCCGGGTGGGACACTGAAGCTTTCTTT
>13|TRBV7-6|TRBJ1-2|NA|NA
CASSPTGNYGYTF
TGTGCCAGCAGCCCGACAGGCAACTATGGCTACACCTTC
>19|TRBV5-1|TRBJ2-7|NA|NA
CASSFKGGSFRRGGGEQYF
TGCGCCAGCAGCTTCAAAGGGGGAAGCTTTCGGCGCGGCGGCGGGGAGCAGTACTTC
>15|TRBV5-8|TRBJ1-5|TRBD1|NA
CASSPGTGSRQPQHF
TGTGCCAGCAGCCCCGGGACAGGGTCACGACAGCCCCAGCATTTT
>11|TRBV5-4|TRBJ2-1|NA|NA
CASSYSNEQFF
TGTGCCAGCAGCTATAGCAATGAGCAGTTCTTC
>17|TRBV4-2|TRBJ2-3|NA|NA
CASSQGPAGLGTDTQYF
TGTGCCAGCAGCCAAGGCCCCGCGGGACTGGGCACAGATACGCAGTATTTT
>20|TRBV5-4|TRBJ2-1|TRBD1|NA
CASSPPPGQGARGSYNEQFF
TGTGCCAGCAGCCCTCCCCCGGGACAGGGGGCGAGGGGGTCCTACAATGAGCAGTTCTTC
>15|TRBV2|TRBJ1-3|NA|NA
CASTLTDSSGNTIYF
TGTGCCAGCACGCTCACGGACAGCAGCGGAAACACCATATATTTT
>13|TRBV5-4|TRBJ2-7|NA|NA
CASSFDWTYEQYF
TGTGCCAGCAGCTTCGACTGGACCTACGAGCAGTACTTC
>15|TRBV5-8|TRBJ2-6|TRBD1|NA
CASSRTGSGANVLTF
TGTGCCAGCAGCCGGACAGGCTCTGGGGCCAACGTCCTGACTTTC
>15|TRBV5-4|TRBJ1-4|NA|NA
CASSLGGASGEKLFF
TGTGCCAGCAGCTTGGGAGGGGCGAGCGGGGAAAAACTGTTTTTT
>13|TRBV5-6|TRBJ1-1|NA|NA
CASSFWANTEAFF
TGTGCCAGCAGCTTCTGGGCGAACACTGAAGCTTTCTTT
>14|TRBV19|TRBJ2-5|TRBD1|NA
CASSIRGLKETQYF
TGTGCCAGTAGTATAAGGGGGCTAAAAGAGACCCAGTACTTC
>15|TRBV3-1/TRBV3-2|TRBJ2-1|NA|NA
CASSHSGGRNNEQFF
TGTGCCAGCAGTCATTCGGGGGGCCGGAACAATGAGCAGTTCTTC
>15|TRBV7-8|TRBJ1-4|NA|NA
CASSFAGDVGEKLFF
TGTGCCAGCAGCTTCGCGGGGGATGTGGGGGAAAAACTGTTTTTT
>13|TRBV29-1|TRBJ2-1|TRBD2|NA
CSVVSGRGNEQFF
TGCAGCGTTGTTAGCGGGAGAGGGAATGAGCAGTTCTTC
>16|TRBV18|TRBJ2-7|TRBD1|once
CASSPPDRGGIGEQYF
TGTGCCAGCTCCCCACCAGACAGGGGTGGCATAGGCGAGCAGTACTTC
>16|TRBV7-6|TRBJ2-7|TRBD2|NA
CASSWGGRKSSYEQYF
TGTGCCAGCAGCTGGGGGGGACGGAAAAGCTCCTACGAGCAGTACTTC
>16|TRBV3-1/TRBV3-2|TRBJ2-7|NA|NA
CASSQVWGLRTYEQYF
TGTGCCAGCAGCCAAGTTTGGGGCCTCAGGACCTACGAGCAGTACTTC
>14|TRBV9|TRBJ2-5|NA|once
CASSPHSFHETQYF
TGTGCCAGCAGCCCCCACAGTTTTCATGAGACCCAGTACTTC
>13|TRBV5-1|TRBJ1-2|NA|NA
CASSLASGNGYTF
TGCGCCAGCAGCTTGGCGTCGGGGAACGGCTACACCTTC
>14|TRBV5-8|TRBJ1-1|TRBD1|once
CASSTGQARTEAFF
TGTGCCAGCAGCACCGGACAGGCGAGGACTGAAGCTTTCTTT
>16|TRBV6-5|TRBJ2-1|TRBD2|NA
CASSYSRGRAGAEQFF
TGTGCCAGCAGTTACTCGAGAGGGAGGGCGGGCGCCGAGCAGTTCTTC
>13|TRBV5-1|TRBJ2-2|NA|once
CASSSDKTGELFF
TGCGCCAGCAGCTCGGACAAGACCGGGGAGCTGTTTTTT
>15|TRBV18|TRBJ2-3|NA|once
CASSPDNPSTDTQYF
TGTGCCAGCTCACCAGACAATCCTAGCACAGATACGCAGTATTTT
>14|TRBV15|TRBJ2-5|TRBD1|NA
CATSRGQRQETQYF
TGTGCCACCAGCAGGGGACAGCGACAAGAGACCCAGTACTTC
>14|TRBV5-4|TRBJ2-5|TRBD2|NA
CASSVRLARETQYF
TGTGCCAGCAGCGTCAGACTAGCGAGGGAGACCCAGTACTTC
>16|TRBV4-2|TRBJ1-1|NA|NA
CASSQEGQALNTEAFF
TGTGCCAGCAGCCAAGAGGGGCAGGCTTTGAACACTGAAGCTTTCTTT
>17|TRBV5-4|TRBJ2-3|TRBD2|NA
CASSRTSGGRFTDTQYF
TGTGCCAGCAGCCGGACTAGCGGGGGTCGATTCACAGATACGCAGTATTTT
>15|TRBV3-1/TRBV3-2|TRBJ2-5|TRBD1|NA
CASSQVGQGRQTQYF
TGTGCCAGCAGCCAAGTGGGACAGGGCCGGCAGACCCAGTACTTC
>16|TRBV9|TRBJ2-7|TRBD1|NA
CASSPGQGAASGEQYF
TGTGCCAGCAGCCCGGGACAGGGGGCCGCCTCCGGGGAGCAGTACTTC
>23|TRBV28|TRBJ2-7|TRBD2|NA
CASSEVVGGTSGRMALAGDEQYF
TGTGCCAGCAGTGAAGTGGTCGGCGGGACTAGCGGGAGAATGGCCTTGGCTGGTGACGAGCAGTACTTC
>14|TRBV10-3|TRBJ1-1|TRBD1|NA
CAISIGQVNTEAFF
TGTGCCATCAGTATAGGACAGGTGAACACTGAAGCTTTCTTT
>15|TRBV29-1|TRBJ1-5|TRBD1|NA
CSVRTGGGSNQPQHF
TGCAGCGTTCGGACAGGGGGCGGGAGCAATCAGCCCCAGCATTTT
>15|TRBV19|TRBJ1-6|NA|NA
CASSIYGGAGSPLHF
TGTGCCAGTAGTATATATGGGGGCGCGGGTTCACCCCTCCACTTT
>14|TRBV15|TRBJ1-1|NA|NA
CATKSGQLNTEAFF
TGTGCCACCAAGTCCGGACAGTTGAACACTGAAGCTTTCTTT
>15|TRBV6-2/TRBV6-3|TRBJ2-4|TRBD1|NA
CASSFRGLSKNIQYF
TGTGCCAGCAGTTTCAGGGGGCTAAGCAAAAACATTCAGTACTTC
>14|TRBV6-5|TRBJ1-2|NA|NA
CASTQARTVLGYTF
TGTGCCAGCACCCAGGCCCGGACAGTTCTTGGCTACACCTTC
>12|TRBV27|TRBJ1-5|NA|NA
CASSLGNQPQHF
TGTGCCAGCAGTCTCGGCAATCAGCCCCAGCATTTT
>15|TRBV7-2|TRBJ2-1|NA|NA
CASSSDRRSYNEQFF
TGTGCCAGCAGCTCCGACAGAAGATCCTACAATGAGCAGTTCTTC
>14|TRBV3-1/TRBV3-2|TRBJ1-1|NA|NA
CASSQGTENTEAFF
TGTGCCAGCAGCCAAGGGACAGAGAACACTGAAGCTTTCTTT
>16|TRBV24-1|TRBJ2-3|TRBD2|NA
CATGGGSGASTDTQYF
TGTGCCACCGGAGGTGGGAGCGGGGCGAGCACAGATACGCAGTATTTT
>12|TRBV2|TRBJ1-6|NA|NA
CASRPGALPLHF
TGTGCCAGCAGGCCAGGGGCCTTACCCCTCCACTTT
>15|TRBV5-4|TRBJ2-1|TRBD1|NA
CASSFRDRIYNEQFF
TGTGCCAGCAGCTTCCGGGACAGGATCTACAATGAGCAGTTCTTC
>13|TRBV7-7|TRBJ2-1|NA|NA
CASSLEGVGEQFF
TGTGCTAGCAGCTTAGAGGGAGTTGGTGAGCAGTTCTTC
>14|TRBV2|TRBJ2-1|NA|NA
CASTKGTDSNEQFF
TGTGCCAGCACTAAAGGGACGGACAGCAATGAGCAGTTCTTC